What follows are 4 T cell receptor beta chains derived from one specimen sequenced in a study of control samples from healthy donors and cancer patients. Assay used: immunoSEQ multiplex PCR; TCRdb lists only in-frame clones, some missing. The repertoire holds tens of thousands of clones, with 85% to 90% as singletons. The sample taken for sequencing was PBMCs. These receptors came from an older woman with head and neck cancer.

The CDR3 sequence: CASSSSGSLYNEQFF. DNA of the CDR3: TGTGCCAGCAGTTCTAGCGGGAGCCTTTACAATGAGCAGTTCTTC. V and J are TRBV27 and TRBJ2-1; 10 positions match TRBD2. The germline CDR1 and CDR2 sequences are MNHEY and SMNVEV (reference sequence). V was pared by 4 bases and J by 4 bases, with 4 bases of the junction left unmatched. The CDR3 has 15 amino acids.

This clone came up once. This chain uses TRBV20-1 with TRBJ2-5; no clear D gene. The CDR3 is made up of 11 amino acids. V lost 2 bases, J lost 3 bases, and 4 bases lay in between. The germline CDR1 and CDR2 sequences are DFQATT and SNEGSKA (reference sequence). The CDR3 bases are TGCAGTGCTAGACAGAAAGAGACCCAGTACTTC. Its translation: CSARQKETQYF.

V gene TRBV3-1 (or the pseudogene TRBV3-2) combines with J gene TRBJ1-5, with D hard to call. The V and J ends lost 4 bases and 2 bases respectively, with 9 bases between them. The CDR3 extends over 14 amino acids. CDR1 and CDR2 (germline): LGHDT, YNNKEL (reference sequence). CDR3 protein: CASSPSRGNQPQHF. The CDR3 DNA reads TGTGCCAGCAGCCCTTCGAGGGGCAATCAGCCCCAGCATTTT.

This clone was seen more than once but under ten times. This sequence joins TRBV5-1 and TRBJ2-3; D perhaps matches TRBD1 (5 bases). This CDR3 contains 12 residues. CDR1 SGHRS and CDR2 YFSETQ come from the germline V gene. V dropped 1 base and J dropped 5 bases, with 5 bases sitting between them. This CDR3 is CASSLRGDTQYF. The CDR3 DNA reads as TGCGCCAGCAGCTTGAGGGGAGATACGCAGTATTTT.